Listed below are T cell receptor beta chains from one sample, sequenced in a study of tumor and adjacent non-tumor tissue in lung cancer. TCRdb re-analysed the multiplex PCR reads in MiXCR, keeping a single row per CDR3 protein. In the table there are 90,000 to 110,000 distinct CDR3 sequences, 60% to 65% of which are singletons. Sequenced input: distant non-tumor lung tissue. Receptors originate from a man aged 60 to 75 with non-small cell lung cancer. CDR3s include the opening cysteine and the closing phenylalanine or tryptophan.

V,CDR3
TRBV5-6,CASSLHDRDCNEQFF
TRBV12-3/TRBV12-4,CDTSLSSELDTQYF
TRBV4-2,CASSPQGATADTQYF
TRBV5-6,CASSRRGPNQPQHF
TRBV6-5,CASSPQGGNEQFF
TRBV6-1,CASRDHIDTQYF
TRBV6-2/TRBV6-3,CASSTRPAGGPNTDTQYF
TRBV10-3,CAISGQGNNEQFF
TRBV6-1,CASSIGDGPIHF
TRBV5-4,CASSRNGQLTEAFF
TRBV13,CVSSLQGVYEQYF
TRBV27,CASSLLVGGPDEQFF
TRBV20-1,CSARGEVNAEAFF
TRBV6-2/TRBV6-3,CASSGQAGDSYNEQFF
TRBV12-3/TRBV12-4,CANTTRAGKLFF
TRBV29-1,CSVLPGQGSDTQYF
TRBV21-1,CASGVLGLAGVEQYF
TRBV20-1,CSARGTGNNQPQYF
TRBV2,CASSTPTGGEETQYF
TRBV6-6,CASSNSGSGCNEQFF
TRBV7-9,CASSFTTPGANVLTF
TRBV12-3/TRBV12-4,CVSSTPGVHEQYF
TRBV28,CASRQGVTSYGYTF
TRBV11-2,CASSSSGSSYNEQFF
TRBV29-1,CSVEPGHAYGYTF
TRBV11-3,CASSLARLDGYAF
TRBV28,CASRRQSTDTQYF
TRBV4-2,CASSHGGGGRTTQYF
TRBV4-3,CASSQDLLHNEQFF
TRBV4-2,CASSQDDRGHQPQHF
TRBV29-1,CSVSRSSYNQQLF
TRBV20-1,CSASSGRAGVDTQYF
TRBV4-1,CASSQGTGFSYEQCF
TRBV6-2/TRBV6-3,CASSYSGQGTETQYF
TRBV29-1,CSVSPSSYNEQFF
TRBV4-1,CASSRSDRSSYNEQFF
TRBV30,CAWRTSDVMGAEALF
TRBV12-3/TRBV12-4,CAGGERGARPQHF
TRBV6-1,CASGDSLRTGGAGPQYF